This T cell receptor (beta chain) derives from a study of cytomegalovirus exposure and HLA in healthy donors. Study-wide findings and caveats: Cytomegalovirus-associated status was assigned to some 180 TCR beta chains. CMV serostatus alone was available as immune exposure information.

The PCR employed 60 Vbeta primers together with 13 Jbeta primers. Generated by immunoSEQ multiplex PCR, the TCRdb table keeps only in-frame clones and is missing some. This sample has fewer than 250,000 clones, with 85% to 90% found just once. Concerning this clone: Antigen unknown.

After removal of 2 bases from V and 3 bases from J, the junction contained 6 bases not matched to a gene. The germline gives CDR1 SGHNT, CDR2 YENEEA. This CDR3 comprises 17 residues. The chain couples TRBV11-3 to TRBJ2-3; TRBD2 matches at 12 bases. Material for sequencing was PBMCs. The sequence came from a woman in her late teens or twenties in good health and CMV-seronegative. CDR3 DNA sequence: TGTGCCAGCAGCTTACGGCTAGCGGGAGGGTGGACAGATACGCAGTATTTT. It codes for CASSLRLAGGWTDTQYF.